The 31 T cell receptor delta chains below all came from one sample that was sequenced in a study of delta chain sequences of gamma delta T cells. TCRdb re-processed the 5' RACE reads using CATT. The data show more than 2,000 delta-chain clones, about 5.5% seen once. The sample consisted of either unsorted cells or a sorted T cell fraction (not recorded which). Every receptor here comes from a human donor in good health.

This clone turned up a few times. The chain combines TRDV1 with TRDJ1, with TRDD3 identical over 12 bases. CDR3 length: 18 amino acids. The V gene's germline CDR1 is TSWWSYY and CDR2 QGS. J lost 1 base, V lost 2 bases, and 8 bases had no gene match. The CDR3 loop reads CALGEKSSWGIRTDKLIF. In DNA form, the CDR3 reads TGTGCTCTTGGGGAAAAGTCCTCCTGGGGGATACGCACCGATAAACTCATCTTT.

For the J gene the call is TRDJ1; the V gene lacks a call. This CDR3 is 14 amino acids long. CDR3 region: CASDLILGNLRLIF. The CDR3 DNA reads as TGCGCTTCAGATTTGATCTTGGGGAACCTTAGACTCATCTTT.

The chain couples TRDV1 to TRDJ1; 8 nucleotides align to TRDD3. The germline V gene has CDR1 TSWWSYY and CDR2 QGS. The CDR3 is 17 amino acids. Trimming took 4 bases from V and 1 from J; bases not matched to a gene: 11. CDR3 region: CALGASRTGGVTDKLIF. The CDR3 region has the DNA TGTGCTCTTGGGGCCTCCCGTACTGGGGGGGTCACCGATAAACTCATCTTT.

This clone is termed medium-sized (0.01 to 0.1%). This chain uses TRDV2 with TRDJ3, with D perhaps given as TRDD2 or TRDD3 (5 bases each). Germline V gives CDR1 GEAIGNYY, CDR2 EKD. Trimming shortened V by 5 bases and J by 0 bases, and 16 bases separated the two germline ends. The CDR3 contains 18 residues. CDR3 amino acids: CACAYTGGSSWDTRQMFF. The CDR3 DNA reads TGTGCCTGTGCCTACACTGGCGGAAGCTCCTGGGACACCCGACAGATGTTTTTC.

CDR3 region: CACDALLGDTAKHVGKLIF. CDR3 coding DNA: TGTGCCTGTGACGCTCTTCTGGGGGATACGGCTAAGCACGTTGGTAAACTCATCTTT. This sequence joins TRDV2 and TRDJ1, with TRDD3 identical over 12 bases. Germline V gene lookup returns CDR1 GEAIGNYY and CDR2 EKD. This CDR3 comprises 19 residues. The trim removed 3 bases at V and 7 bases at J, leaving 20 bases unmatched.

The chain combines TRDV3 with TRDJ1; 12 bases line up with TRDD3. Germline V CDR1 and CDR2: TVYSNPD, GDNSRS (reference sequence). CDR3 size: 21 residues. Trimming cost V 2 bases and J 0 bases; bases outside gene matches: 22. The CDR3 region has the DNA TGTGCCTTTCCCGAACTTCCTATACTGGGGGATACTCCACAGTACACCGATAAACTCATCTTT. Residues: CAFPELPILGDTPQYTDKLIF.

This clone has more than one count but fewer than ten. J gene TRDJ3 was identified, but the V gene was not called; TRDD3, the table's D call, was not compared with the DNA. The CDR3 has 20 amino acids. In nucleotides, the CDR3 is TGCTCAGCTCTTGGGGGTGACGGTACTGGAATCTCCTGGGACACCCGACAGATGTTTTTC. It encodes CSALGGDGTGISWDTRQMFF.

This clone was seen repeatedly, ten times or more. The CDR3 sequence is CACVSLGETTDKLIF. In nucleotides, the CDR3 is TGTGCCTGTGTCTCCCTGGGGGAAACCACCGATAAACTCATCTTT. The chain carries TRDV2 and TRDJ1; TRDD3 matches at 8 bases. Germline trimming cut 5 bases from V and 1 base from J; bases unmatched to any gene: 8. Germline CDR1 GEAIGNYY, CDR2 EKD. The CDR3 loop spans 15 amino acids.

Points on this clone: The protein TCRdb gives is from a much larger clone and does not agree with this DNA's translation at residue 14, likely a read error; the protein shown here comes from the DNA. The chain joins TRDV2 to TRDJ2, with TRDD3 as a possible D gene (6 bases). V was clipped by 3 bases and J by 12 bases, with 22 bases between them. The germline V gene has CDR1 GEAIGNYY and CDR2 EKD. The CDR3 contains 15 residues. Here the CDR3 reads CACDPVGGPADKLFF. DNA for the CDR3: TGTGCCTGTGACCCGGTGGGGGGGCCGGCCGATAAACTCTTCTTT.

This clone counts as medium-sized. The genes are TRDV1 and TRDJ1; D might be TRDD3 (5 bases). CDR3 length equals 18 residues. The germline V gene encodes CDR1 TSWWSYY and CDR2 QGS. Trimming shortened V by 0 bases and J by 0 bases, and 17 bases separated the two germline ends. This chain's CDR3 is CALGELGGEGTYTDKLIF. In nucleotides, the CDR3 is TGTGCTCTTGGGGAACTTGGTGGAGAGGGGACCTACACCGATAAACTCATCTTT.

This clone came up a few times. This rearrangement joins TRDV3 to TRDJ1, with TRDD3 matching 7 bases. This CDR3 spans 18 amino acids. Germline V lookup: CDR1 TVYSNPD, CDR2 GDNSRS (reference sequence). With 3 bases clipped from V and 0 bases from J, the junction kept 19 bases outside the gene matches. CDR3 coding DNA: TGTGCCTTAAACTTTGGGGGACTGTCACTGGGGTACACCGATAAACTCATCTTT. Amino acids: CALNFGGLSLGYTDKLIF.

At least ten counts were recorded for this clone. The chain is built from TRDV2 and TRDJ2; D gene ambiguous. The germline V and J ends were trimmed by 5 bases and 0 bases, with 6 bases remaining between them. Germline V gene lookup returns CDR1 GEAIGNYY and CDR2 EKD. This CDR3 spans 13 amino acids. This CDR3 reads CACGSALTAQLFF. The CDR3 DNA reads TGTGCCTGTGGTAGTGCTTTGACAGCACAACTCTTCTTT.

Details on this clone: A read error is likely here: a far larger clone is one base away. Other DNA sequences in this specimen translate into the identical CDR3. The CDR3 region has the DNA TGTAGTGGATTCTTGGGGCGGGGTCTGGGGGATACAGACACCGACAAACTCATCTTT. The encoded protein is CSGFLGRGLGDTDTDKLIF. J gene TRDJ1 was identified, but the V gene was not called; the table's D call, TRDD3, was not checked against the DNA. The CDR3 covers 19 residues.

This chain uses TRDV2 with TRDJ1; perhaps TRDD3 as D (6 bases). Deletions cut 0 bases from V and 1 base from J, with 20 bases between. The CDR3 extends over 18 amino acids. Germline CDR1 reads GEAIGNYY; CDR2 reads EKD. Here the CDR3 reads CACDTVGIDGGFTDKLIF. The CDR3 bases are TGTGCCTGTGACACCGTCGGGATAGATGGGGGCTTCACCGATAAACTCATCTTT.

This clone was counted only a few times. CDR3 bases: TGTGCTCTTGGGGACCCTTCCTACCAAAAACCTGGGGGATCCGAAGCACAACTCTTCTTT. It translates to CALGDPSYQKPGGSEAQLFF. This chain joins TRDV1 and TRDJ2, with D perhaps TRDD2 or TRDD3 (9 bases each). Trimming removed 3 bases at V and 7 bases at J, with 30 bases between. The CDR3 covers 20 residues. The germline gives CDR1 TSWWSYY, CDR2 QGS.

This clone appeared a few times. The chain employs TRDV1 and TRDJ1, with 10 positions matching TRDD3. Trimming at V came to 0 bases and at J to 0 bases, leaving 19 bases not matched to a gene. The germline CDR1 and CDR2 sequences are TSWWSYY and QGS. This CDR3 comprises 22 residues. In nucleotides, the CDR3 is TGTGCTCTTGGGGAACTAGTTCCAGTGGCACTGGGGGATCCTCGGTACACCGATAAACTCATCTTT. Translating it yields CALGELVPVALGDPRYTDKLIF.

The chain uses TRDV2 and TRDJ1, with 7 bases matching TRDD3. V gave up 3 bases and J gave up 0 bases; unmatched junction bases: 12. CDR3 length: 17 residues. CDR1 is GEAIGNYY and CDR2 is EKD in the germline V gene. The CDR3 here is CACDSLAGGPYTDKLIF. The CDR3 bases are TGTGCCTGTGACTCCCTGGCTGGGGGCCCTTACACCGATAAACTCATCTTT.

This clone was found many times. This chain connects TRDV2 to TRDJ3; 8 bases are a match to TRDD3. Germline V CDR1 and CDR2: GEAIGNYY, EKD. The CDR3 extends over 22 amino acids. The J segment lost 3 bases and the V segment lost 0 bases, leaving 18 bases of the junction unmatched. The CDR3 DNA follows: TGTGCCTGTGACACCGTGCGTAGGGTGGGGGATTCAAAAAGCTGGGACACCCGACAGATGTTTTTC. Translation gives CACDTVRRVGDSKSWDTRQMFF.

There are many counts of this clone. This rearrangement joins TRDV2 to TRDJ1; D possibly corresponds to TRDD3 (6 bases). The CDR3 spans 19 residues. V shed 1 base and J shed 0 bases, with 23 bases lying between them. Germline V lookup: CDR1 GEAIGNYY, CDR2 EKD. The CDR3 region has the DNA TGTGCCTGTGACACTGTCCGCGGGACTAATGGGGGGCACACCGATAAACTCATCTTT. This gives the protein CACDTVRGTNGGHTDKLIF.

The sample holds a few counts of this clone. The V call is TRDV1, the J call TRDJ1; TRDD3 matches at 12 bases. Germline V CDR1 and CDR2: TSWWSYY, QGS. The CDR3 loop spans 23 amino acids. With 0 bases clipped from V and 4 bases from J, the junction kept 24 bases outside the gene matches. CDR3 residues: CALGELGFRSWGIRWSGGDKLIF. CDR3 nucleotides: TGTGCTCTTGGGGAACTAGGATTTCGGAGCTGGGGGATACGCTGGAGTGGGGGCGATAAACTCATCTTT.

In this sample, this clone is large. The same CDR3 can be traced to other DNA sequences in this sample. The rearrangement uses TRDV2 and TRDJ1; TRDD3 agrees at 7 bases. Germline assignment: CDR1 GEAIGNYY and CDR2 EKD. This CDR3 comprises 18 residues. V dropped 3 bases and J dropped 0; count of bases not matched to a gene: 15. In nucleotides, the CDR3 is TGTGCCTGTGACTCCTTACTGGGGACCGAGCCGTACACCGATAAACTCATCTTT. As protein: CACDSLLGTEPYTDKLIF.

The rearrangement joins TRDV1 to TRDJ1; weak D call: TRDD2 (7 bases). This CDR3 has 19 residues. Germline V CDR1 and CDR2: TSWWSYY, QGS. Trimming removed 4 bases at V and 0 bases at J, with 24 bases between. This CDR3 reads CALGGGNLPIRGYTDKLIF. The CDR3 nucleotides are TGTGCTCTTGGGGGCGGTAATCTTCCTATCAGGGGATACACCGATAAACTCATCTTT.

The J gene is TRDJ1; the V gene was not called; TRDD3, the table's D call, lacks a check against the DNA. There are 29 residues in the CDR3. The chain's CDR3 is CSVLGGSGINAECVTMFLLGDKEDDKLIF. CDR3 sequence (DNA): TGTTCCGTTCTTGGGGGCAGTGGTATCAACGCAGAGTGTGTTACAATGTTCCTACTGGGGGATAAGGAGGACGATAAACTCATCTTT.

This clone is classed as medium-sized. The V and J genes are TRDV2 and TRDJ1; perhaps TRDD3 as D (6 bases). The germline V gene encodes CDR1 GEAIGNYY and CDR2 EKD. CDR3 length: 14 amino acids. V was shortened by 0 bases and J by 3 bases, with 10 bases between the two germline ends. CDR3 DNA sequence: TGTGCCTGTGACACCGTGACTGGGCCCGATAAACTCATCTTT. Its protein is CACDTVTGPDKLIF.

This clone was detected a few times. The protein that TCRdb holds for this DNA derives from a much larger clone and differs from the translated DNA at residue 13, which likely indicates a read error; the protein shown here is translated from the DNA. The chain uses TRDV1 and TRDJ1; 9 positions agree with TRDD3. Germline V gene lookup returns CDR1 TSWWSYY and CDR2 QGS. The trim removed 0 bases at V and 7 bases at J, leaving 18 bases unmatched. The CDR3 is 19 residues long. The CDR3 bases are TGTGCTCTTGGGGAACTAGGATTTCGGAGCTGGGGGATGCCCCTTAAACTCATCTTT. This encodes CALGELGFRSWGMPLKLIF.

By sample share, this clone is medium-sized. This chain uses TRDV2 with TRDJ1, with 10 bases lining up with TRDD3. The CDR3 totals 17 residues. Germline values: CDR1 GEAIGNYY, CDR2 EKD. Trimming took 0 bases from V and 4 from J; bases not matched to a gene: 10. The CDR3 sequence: CACDTLNGGYPDDKLIF. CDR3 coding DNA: TGTGCCTGTGACACCCTCAATGGGGGATACCCAGACGATAAACTCATCTTT.

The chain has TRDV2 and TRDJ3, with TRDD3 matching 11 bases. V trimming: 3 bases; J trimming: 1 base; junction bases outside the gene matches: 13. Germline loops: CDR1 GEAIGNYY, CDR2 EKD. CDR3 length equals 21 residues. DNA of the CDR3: TGTGCCTGTGACCCCTTACTGGGGGATAGTGGAGGATCCTGGGACACCCGACAGATGTTTTTC. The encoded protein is CACDPLLGDSGGSWDTRQMFF.

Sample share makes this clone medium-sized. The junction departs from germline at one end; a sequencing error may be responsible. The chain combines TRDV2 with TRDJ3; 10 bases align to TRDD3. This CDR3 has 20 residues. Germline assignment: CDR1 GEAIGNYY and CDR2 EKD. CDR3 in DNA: TGTGCCTATGACGCCACGGGAATGGGGGATACTAACTGGGACACCCGACAGATGTTTTTC. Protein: CAYDATGMGDTNWDTRQMFF.

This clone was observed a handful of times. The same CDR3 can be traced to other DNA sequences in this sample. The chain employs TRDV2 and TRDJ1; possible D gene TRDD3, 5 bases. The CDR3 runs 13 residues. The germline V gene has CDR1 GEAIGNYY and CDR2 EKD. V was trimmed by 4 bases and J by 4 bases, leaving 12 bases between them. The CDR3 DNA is TGTGCCTGTGATACCCTCGGGGGCGATAAACTCATCTTT. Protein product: CACDTLGGDKLIF.

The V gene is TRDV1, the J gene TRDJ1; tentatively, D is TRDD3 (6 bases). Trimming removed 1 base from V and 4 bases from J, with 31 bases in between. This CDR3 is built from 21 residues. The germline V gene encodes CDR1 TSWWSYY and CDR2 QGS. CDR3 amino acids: CALGEPGPYSLTGSGGDKLIF. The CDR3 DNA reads TGTGCTCTTGGGGAACCAGGGCCCTACTCCCTTACTGGGAGTGGGGGCGATAAACTCATCTTT.

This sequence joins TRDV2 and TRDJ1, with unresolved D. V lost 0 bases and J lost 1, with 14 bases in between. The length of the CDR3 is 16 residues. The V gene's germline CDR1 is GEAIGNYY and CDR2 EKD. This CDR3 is CACDTLASRSTDKLIF. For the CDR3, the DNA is TGTGCCTGTGACACCCTAGCTAGTCGGTCCACCGATAAACTCATCTTT.